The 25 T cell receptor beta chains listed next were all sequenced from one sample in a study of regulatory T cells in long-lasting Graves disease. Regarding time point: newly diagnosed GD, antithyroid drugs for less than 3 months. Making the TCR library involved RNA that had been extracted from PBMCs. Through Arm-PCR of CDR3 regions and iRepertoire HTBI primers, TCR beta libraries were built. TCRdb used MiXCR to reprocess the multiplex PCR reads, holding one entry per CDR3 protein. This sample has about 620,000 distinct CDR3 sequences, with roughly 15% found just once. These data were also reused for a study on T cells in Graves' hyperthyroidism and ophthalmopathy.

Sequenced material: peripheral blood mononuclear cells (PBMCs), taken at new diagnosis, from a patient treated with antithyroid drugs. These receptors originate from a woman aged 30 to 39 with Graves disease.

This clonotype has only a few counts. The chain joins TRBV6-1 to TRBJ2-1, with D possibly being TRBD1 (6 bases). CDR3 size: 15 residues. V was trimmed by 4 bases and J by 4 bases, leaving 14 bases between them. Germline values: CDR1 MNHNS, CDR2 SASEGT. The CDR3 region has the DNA TGTGCCAGCAGTGCGGTAATGCAGGGGTACAATGAGCAGTTCTTC. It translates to CASSAVMQGYNEQFF.

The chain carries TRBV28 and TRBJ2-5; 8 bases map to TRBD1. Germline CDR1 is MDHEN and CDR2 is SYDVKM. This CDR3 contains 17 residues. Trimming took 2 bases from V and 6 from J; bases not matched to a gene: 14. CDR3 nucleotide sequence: TGTGCCAGCAGTTTAGGTCCCGGGGACAGGTCATGGAAGACCCAGTACTTC. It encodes CASSLGPGDRSWKTQYF.

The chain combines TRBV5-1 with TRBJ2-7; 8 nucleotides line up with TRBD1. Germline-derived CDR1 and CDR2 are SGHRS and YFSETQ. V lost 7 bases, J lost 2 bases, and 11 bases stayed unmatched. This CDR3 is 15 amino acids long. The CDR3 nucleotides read TGCGCCAGCGGAAACGGGCAGGGGGCCACCTACGAGCAGTACTTC. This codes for CASGNGQGATYEQYF.

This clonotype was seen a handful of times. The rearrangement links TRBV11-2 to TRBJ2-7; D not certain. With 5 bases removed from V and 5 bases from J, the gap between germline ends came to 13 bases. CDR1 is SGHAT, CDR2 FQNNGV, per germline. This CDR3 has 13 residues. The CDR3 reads CASSVQGSNEQYF. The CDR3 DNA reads TGTGCCAGCAGCGTTCAAGGGTCCAACGAGCAGTACTTC.

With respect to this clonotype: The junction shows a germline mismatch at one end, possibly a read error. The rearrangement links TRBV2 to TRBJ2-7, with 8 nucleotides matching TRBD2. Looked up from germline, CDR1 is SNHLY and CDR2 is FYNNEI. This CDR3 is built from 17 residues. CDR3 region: CASSPFSLREVPYEQYF. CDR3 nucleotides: TGCGCCAGCAGCCCCTTTAGTCTGCGGGAGGTCCCCTACGAGCAGTACTTC.

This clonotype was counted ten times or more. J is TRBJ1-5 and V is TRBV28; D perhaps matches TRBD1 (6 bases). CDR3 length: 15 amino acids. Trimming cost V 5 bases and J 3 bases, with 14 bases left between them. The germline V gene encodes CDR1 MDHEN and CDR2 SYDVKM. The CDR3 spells CASSPGVPLNQPQHF. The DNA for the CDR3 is TGTGCCAGCAGTCCAGGGGTCCCCCTCAATCAGCCCCAGCATTTT.

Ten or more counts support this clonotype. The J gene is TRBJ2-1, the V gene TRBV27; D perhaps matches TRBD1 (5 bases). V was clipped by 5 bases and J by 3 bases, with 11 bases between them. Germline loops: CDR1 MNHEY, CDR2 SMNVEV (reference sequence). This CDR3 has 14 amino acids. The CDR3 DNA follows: TGTGCCAGCAGTAGCGCGCAGGGCTACAATGAGCAGTTCTTC. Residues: CASSSAQGYNEQFF.

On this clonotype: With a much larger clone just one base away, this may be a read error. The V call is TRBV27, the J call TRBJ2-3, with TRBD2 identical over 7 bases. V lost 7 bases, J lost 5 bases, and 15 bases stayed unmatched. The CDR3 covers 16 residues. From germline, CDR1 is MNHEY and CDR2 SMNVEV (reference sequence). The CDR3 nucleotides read TGTGCCAGCACCCACCGGGAGGTAACGGGAGGAGATACGCAGTATTTT. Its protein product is CASTHREVTGGDTQYF.

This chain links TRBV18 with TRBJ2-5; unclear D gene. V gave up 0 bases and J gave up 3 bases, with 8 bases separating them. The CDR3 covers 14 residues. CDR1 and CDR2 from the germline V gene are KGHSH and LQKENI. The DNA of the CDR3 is TGTGCCAGCTCACCACCGAATAGGGAAGAGACCCAGTACTTC. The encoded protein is CASSPPNREETQYF.

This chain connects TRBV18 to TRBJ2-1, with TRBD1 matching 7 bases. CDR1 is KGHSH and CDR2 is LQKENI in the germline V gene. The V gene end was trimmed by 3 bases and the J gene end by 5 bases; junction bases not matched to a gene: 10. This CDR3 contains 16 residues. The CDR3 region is CASSPTRQGDNNEQFF. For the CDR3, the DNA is TGTGCCAGCTCACCGACTCGACAGGGTGACAACAATGAGCAGTTCTTC.

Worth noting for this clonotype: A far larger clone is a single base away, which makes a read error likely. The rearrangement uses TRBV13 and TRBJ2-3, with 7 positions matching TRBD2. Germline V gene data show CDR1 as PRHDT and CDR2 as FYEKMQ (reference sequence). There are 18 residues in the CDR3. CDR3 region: CTSSEVREADPSTDTQYF. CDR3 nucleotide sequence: TGTACCAGCAGTGAGGTTCGGGAGGCCGACCCTAGCACAGATACGCAGTATTTT.

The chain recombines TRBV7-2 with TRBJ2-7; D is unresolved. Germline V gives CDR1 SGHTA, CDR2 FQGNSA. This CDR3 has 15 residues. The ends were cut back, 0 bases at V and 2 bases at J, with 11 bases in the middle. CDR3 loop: CASSLAGPMTYEQYF. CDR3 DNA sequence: TGTGCCAGCAGCTTAGCCGGCCCGATGACCTACGAGCAGTACTTC. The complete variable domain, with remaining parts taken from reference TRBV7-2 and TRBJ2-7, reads GAGVSQSPSNKVTEKGKDVELRCDPISGHTALYWYRQSLGQGLEFLIYFQGNSAPDKSGLPSDRFSAERTGGSVSTLTIQRTQQEDSAVYLCASSLAGPMTYEQYFGPGTRLTVT.

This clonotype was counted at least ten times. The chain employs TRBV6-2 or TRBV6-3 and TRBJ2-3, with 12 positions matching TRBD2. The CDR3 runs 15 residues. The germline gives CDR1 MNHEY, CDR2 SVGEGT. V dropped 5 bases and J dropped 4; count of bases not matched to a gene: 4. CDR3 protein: CASSELAGGADTQYF. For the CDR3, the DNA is TGTGCCAGCAGTGAGCTAGCGGGAGGGGCAGATACGCAGTATTTT.

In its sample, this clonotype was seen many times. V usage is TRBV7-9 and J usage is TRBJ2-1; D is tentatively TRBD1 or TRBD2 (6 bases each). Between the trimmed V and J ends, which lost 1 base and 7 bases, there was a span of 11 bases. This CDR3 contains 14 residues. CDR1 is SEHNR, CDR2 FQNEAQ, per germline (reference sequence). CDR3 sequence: CASSLVGAGNEQFF. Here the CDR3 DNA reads TGTGCCAGCAGCTTAGTGGGGGCGGGGAATGAGCAGTTCTTC.

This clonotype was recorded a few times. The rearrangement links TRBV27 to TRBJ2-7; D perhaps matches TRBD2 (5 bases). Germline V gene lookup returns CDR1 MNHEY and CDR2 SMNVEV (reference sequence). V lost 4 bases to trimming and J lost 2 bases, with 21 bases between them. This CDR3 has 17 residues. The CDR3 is CASSSDPRVSPPYEQYF. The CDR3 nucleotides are TGTGCCAGCAGTTCAGACCCGCGGGTCTCACCCCCCTACGAGCAGTACTTC.

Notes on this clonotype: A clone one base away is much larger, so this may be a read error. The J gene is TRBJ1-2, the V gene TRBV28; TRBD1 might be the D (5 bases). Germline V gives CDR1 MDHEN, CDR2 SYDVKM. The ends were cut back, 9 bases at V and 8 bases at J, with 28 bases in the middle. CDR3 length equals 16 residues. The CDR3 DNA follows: TGTGCCAGTAATATGGGTACCCTTTTAAGTTGGGGGGGCTACACCTTC. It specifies CASNMGTLLSWGGYTF.

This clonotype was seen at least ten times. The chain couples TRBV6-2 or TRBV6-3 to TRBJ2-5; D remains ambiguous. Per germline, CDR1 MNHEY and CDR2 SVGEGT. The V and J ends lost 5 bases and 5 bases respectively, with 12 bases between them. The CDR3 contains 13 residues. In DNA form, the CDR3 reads TGTGCCAGCAGTGAAGTCCTATTGGAGACCCAGTACTTC. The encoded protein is CASSEVLLETQYF.

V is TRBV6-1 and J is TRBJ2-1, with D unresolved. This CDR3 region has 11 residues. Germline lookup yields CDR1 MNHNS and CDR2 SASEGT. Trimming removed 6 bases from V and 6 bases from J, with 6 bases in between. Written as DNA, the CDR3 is TGTGCCAGCAGGAGCTTCAATGAGCAGTTCTTC. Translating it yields CASRSFNEQFF.

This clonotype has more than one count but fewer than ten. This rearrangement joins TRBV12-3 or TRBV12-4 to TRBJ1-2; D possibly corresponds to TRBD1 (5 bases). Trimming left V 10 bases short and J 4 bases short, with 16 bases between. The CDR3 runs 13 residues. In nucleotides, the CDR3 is TGTGCCATTTGGGGGGGAGACAGCTATGGCTACACCTTC. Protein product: CAIWGGDSYGYTF.

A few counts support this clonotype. CDR3 in amino acids: CASRSYRGRRVNTEAFF. The CDR3 coding sequence is TGTGCCAGCAGGTCATACAGGGGGCGCCGGGTGAACACTGAAGCTTTCTTT. The rearrangement joins TRBV12-3 or TRBV12-4 to TRBJ1-1; 9 bases align to TRBD1. The CDR3 is 17 residues long. Germline trimming cut 6 bases from V and 0 bases from J; bases unmatched to any gene: 11.

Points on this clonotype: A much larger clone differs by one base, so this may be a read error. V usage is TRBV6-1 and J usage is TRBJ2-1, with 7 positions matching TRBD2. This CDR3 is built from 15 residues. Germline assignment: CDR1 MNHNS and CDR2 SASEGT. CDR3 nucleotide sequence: TGTGCCAGCAGTCGTGAGTCCAGCGGGAACAATGAGCAGTCCTTC. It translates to CASSRESSGNNEQSF.

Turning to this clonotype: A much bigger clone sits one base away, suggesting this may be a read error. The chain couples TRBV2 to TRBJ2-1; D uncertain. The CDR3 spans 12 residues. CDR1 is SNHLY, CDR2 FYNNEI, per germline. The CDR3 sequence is CASSAANNKQFF. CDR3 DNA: TGTGCCAGCAGTGCTGCAAACAATAAGCAGTTCTTC.

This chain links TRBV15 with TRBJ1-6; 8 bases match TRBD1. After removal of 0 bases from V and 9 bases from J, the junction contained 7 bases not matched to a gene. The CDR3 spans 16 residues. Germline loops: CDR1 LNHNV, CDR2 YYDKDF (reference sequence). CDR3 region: CATSRDPGQGGSPLHF. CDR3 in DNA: TGTGCCACCAGCAGAGATCCTGGACAGGGAGGTTCACCCCTCCACTTT.

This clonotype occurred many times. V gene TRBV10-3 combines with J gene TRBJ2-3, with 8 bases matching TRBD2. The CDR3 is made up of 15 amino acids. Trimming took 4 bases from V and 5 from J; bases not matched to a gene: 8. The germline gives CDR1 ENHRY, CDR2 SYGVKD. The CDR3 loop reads CAISGAGVSRDTQYF. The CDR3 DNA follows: TGTGCCATCAGTGGAGCGGGAGTTTCACGAGATACGCAGTATTTT.

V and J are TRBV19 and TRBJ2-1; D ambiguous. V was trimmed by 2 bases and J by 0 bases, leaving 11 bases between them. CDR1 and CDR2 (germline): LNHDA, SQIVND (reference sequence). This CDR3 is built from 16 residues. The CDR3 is CASSIPEASSYNEQFF. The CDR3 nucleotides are TGTGCCAGTAGTATACCCGAGGCAAGCTCCTACAATGAGCAGTTCTTC.